This T cell receptor (beta chain) appears in the sequencing data of a study of cytomegalovirus exposure and HLA in healthy donors. Overall study context: An early data release held tens of millions of unique TCRs from HLA-typed donors.

Study conclusions and caveats: For most subjects, TCR beta sequences were reported to predict HLA-A and HLA-B alleles with accuracy. When a later analysis compared HLA-associated TCR beta chains with equally common others, the HLA-associated chains turned out to be more clonally expanded and to have lower generation probabilities. Presence/absence analyses assumed roughly uniform sequencing depth across donors.

Turning to this clone: Its antigen is not identified.

The PCR employed 60 Vbeta primers together with 13 Jbeta primers. TCRdb's copy holds only in-frame clones and misses some; the assay was immunoSEQ multiplex PCR. The table records about 97,000 clones, 79% of them present only once. V was clipped by 0 bases and J by 3 bases, with 6 bases between them. Germline loops: CDR1 MNHEY, CDR2 SVGAGI. The length of the CDR3 is 13 residues. Sequencing was performed on PBMCs. The chain carries TRBV6-5 and TRBJ2-7; the D is unclear. This TCR came from a male donor in good health and CMV-seropositive. The CDR3 sequence is CASSYSTSYEQYF. CDR3 nucleotides: TGTGCCAGCAGTTACTCGACAAGCTACGAGCAGTACTTC.